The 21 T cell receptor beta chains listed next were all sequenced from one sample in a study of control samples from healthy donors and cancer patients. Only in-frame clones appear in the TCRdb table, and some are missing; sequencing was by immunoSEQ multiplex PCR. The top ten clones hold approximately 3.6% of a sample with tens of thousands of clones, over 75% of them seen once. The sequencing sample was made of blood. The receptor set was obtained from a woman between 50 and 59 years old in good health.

The CDR3 is CAWDEGRLTEAFF. The DNA for the CDR3 is TGTGCCTGGGACGAAGGGCGCTTGACTGAAGCTTTCTTT. The gene calls are TRBV30 and TRBJ1-1; D not resolved. The CDR3 is 13 amino acids. From germline, CDR1 is GTSNPN and CDR2 SVGIG (reference sequence). V was shortened by 5 bases and J by 5 bases, with 15 bases between the two germline ends.

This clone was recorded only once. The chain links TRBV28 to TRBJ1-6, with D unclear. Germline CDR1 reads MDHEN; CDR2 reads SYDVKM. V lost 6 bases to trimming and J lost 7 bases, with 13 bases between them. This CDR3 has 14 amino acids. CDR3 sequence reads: CASRAEVPNSPLHF. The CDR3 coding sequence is TGTGCCAGCAGGGCAGAGGTTCCAAATTCACCCCTCCACTTT.

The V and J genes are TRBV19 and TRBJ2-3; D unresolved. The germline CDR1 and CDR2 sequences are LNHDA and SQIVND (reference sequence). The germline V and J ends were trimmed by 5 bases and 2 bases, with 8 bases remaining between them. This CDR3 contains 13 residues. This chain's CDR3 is CASSYSFTDTQYF. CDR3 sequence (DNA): TGTGCCAGTAGTTATAGCTTCACAGATACGCAGTATTTT.

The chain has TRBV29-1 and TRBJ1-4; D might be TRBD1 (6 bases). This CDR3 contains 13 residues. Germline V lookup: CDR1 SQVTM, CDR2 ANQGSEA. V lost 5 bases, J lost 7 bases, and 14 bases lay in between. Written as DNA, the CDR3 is TGCAGCGTTCTCTCCGGGGGCCCTGAAAAACTGTTTTTT. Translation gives CSVLSGGPEKLFF.

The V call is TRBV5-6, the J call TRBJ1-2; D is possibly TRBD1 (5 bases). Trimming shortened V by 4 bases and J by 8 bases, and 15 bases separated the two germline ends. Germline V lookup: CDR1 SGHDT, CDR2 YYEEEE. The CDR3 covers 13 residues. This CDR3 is CASSPPQGGGYTF. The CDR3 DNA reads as TGTGCCAGCAGCCCCCCCCAGGGTGGCGGCTACACCTTC. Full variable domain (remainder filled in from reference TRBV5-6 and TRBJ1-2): DAGVTQSPTHLIKTRGQQVTLRCSPKSGHDTVSWYQQALGQGPQFIFQYYEEEERQRGNFPDRFSGHQFPNYSSELNVNALLLGDSALYLCASSPPQGGGYTFGSGTRLTVV.

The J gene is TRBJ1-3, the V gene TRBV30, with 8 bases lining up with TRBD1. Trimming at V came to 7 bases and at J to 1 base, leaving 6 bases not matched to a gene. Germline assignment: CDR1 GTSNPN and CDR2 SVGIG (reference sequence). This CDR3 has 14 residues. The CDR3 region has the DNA TGTGCCTCCTCAGACAGGGGATCTGGAAACACCATATATTTT. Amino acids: CASSDRGSGNTIYF.

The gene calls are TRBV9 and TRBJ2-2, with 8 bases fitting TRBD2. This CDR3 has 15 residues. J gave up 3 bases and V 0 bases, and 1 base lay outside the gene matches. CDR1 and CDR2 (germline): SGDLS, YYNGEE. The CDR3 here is CASSVEAGDTGELFF. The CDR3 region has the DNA TGTGCCAGCAGCGTAGAAGCGGGGGACACCGGGGAGCTGTTTTTT.

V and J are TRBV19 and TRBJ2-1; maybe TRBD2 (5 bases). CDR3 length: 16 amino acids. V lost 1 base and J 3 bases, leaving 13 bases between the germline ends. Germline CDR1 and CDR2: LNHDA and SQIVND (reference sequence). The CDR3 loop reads CASSIASGAYYNEQFF. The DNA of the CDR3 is TGTGCCAGTAGTATAGCAAGCGGAGCGTACTACAATGAGCAGTTCTTC.

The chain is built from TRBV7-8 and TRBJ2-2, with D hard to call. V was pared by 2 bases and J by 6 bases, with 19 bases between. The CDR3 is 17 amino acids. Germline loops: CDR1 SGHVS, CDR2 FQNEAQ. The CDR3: CASSLRFLGPLSGELFF. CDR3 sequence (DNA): TGTGCCAGCAGCTTAAGGTTTCTTGGACCCCTCTCCGGGGAGCTGTTTTTT. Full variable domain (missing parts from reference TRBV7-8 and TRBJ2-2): GAGVSQSPRYKVAKRGQDVALRCDPISGHVSLFWYQQALGQGPEFLTYFQNEAQLDKSGLPSDRFFAERPEGSVSTLKIQRTQQEDSAVYLCASSLRFLGPLSGELFFGEGSRLTVL.

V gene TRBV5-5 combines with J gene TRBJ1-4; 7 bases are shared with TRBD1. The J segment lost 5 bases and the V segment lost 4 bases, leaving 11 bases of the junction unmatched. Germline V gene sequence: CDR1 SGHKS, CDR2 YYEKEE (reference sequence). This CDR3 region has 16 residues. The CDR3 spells CASSRRSGGQNEKLFF. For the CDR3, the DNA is TGTGCCAGCAGCAGACGGTCAGGGGGTCAAAATGAAAAACTGTTTTTT.

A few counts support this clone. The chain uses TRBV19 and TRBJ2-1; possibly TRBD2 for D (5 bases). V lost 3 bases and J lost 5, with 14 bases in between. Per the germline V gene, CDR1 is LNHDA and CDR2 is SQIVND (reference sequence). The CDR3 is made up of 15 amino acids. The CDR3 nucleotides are TGTGCCAGTAGTATTGCACTAGATTCCAACAATGAGCAGTTCTTC. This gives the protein CASSIALDSNNEQFF.

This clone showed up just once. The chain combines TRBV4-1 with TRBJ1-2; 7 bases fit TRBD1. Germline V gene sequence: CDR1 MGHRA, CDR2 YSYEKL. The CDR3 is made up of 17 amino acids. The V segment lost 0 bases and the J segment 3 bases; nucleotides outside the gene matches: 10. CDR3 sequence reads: CASSQDLTSGGDYGYTF. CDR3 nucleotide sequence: TGCGCCAGCAGCCAAGATCTTACCTCAGGGGGGGACTATGGCTACACCTTC.

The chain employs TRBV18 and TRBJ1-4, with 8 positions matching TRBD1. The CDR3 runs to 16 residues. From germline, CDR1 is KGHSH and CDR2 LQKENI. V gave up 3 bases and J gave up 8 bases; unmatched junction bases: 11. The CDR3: CASSPADRVKEEKLFF. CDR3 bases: TGTGCCAGCTCACCGGCGGACAGGGTCAAAGAAGAAAAACTGTTTTTT.

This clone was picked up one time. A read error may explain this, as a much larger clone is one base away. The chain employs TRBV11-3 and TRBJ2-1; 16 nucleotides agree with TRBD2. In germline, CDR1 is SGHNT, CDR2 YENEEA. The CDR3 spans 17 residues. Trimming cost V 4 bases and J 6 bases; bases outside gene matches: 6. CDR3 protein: CASSSGLAGGLSNEQFF. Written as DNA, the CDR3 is TGTGCCAGCAGCTCGGGACTAGCGGGAGGGCTGAGCAATGAGCAGTTCTTC. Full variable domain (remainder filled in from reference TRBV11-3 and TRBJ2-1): EAGVVQSPRYKIIEKKQPVAFWCNPISGHNTLYWYLQNLGQGPELLIRYENEEAVDDSQLPKDRFSAERLKGVDSTLKIQPAELGDSAVYLCASSSGLAGGLSNEQFFGPGTRLTVL.

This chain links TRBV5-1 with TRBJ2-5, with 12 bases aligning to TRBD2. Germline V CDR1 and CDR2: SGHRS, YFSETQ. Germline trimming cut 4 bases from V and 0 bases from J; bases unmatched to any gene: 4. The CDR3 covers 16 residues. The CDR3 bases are TGCGCCAGCAGCCCTGGGACTAGCGGGCACCAAGAGACCCAGTACTTC. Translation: CASSPGTSGHQETQYF.

In DNA, the CDR3 is TGTGCCAGCATGGAGGGGAAAAGCAATCAGCCCCAGCATTTT. Encoded protein: CASMEGKSNQPQHF. This chain uses TRBV2 with TRBJ1-5, with D perhaps matching TRBD1 (5 bases). The CDR3 consists of 14 residues. Trimming removed 7 bases from V and 1 base from J, with 11 bases in between. Germline V gene data show CDR1 as SNHLY and CDR2 as FYNNEI.

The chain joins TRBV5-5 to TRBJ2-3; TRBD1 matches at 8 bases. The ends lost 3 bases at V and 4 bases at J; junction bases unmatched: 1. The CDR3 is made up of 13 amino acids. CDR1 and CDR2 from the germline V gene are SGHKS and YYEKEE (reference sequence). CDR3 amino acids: CASSWTGSDTQYF. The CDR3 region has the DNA TGTGCCAGCAGCTGGACAGGGTCAGATACGCAGTATTTT.

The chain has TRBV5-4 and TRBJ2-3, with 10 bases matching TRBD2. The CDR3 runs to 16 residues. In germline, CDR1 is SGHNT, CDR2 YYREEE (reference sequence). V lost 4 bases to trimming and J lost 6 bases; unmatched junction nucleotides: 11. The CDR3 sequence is CASSQGLASRADTQYF. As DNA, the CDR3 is TGTGCCAGCAGCCAGGGACTAGCGTCCCGCGCGGATACGCAGTATTTT.

The CDR3 DNA is TGTGCCAGCAGTTTTCCGGGCGAGGAGCTGTTTTTT. Residues: CASSFPGEELFF. J is TRBJ2-2 and V is TRBV12-3 or TRBV12-4; no reliable D call. The CDR3 length is 12 residues. The ends were cut back, 3 bases at V and 10 bases at J, with 9 bases in the middle.

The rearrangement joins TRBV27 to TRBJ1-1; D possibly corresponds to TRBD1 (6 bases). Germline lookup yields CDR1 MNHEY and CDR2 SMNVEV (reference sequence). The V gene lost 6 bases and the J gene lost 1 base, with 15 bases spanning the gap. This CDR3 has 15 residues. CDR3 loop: CASRSGGQRNTEAFF. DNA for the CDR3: TGTGCCAGCAGGTCCGGAGGACAGAGGAACACTGAAGCTTTCTTT.

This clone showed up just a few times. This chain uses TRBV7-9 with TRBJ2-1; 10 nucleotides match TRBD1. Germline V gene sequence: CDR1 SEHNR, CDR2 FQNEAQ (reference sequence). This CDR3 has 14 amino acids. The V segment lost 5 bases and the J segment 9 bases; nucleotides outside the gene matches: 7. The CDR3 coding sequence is TGTGCCAGCAGCATCGGGACAGGGGTGGTTGAGCAGTTCTTC. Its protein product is CASSIGTGVVEQFF.